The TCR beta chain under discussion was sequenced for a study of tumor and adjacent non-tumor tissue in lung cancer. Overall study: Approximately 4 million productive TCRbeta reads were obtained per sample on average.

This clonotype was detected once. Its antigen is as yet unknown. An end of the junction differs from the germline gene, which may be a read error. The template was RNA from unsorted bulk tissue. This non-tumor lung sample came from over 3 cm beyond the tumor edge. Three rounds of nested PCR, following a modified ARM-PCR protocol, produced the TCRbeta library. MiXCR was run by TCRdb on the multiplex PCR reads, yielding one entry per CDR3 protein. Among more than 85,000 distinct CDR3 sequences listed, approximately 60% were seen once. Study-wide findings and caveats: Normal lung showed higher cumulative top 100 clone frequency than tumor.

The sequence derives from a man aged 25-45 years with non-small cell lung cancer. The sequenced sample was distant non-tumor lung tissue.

The chain's CDR3 is CTSSLVNPEYGYTF. The CDR3 nucleotides read TGTACCAGCAGCTTGGTGAACCCCGAATATGGCTACACCTTC. The chain links TRBV5-4 to TRBJ1-2; no reliable D call. The CDR3 length is 14 residues. Germline V lookup: CDR1 SGHNT, CDR2 YYREEE (reference sequence).